A single T cell receptor beta chain is shown here with its context. Data came from immunoSEQ multiplex PCR; TCRdb stores just in-frame clones and leaves some out. The profile shows about 59,000 clones, just over 90% of them singletons. This sample is part of a study of T cell changes during pregnancy in multiple sclerosis. This CDR3 has 14 residues. Germline CDR1 reads MNHEY; CDR2 reads SMNVEV (reference sequence). Trimming shortened V by 8 bases and J by 3 bases, and 15 bases separated the two germline ends. The receptor was isolated from a female donor with multiple sclerosis, enrolled in a pregnancy study. This sample comprised CD4+ T cells from peripheral blood mononuclear cells, obtained before pregnancy. The chain employs TRBV27 and TRBJ2-3, with D possibly matching TRBD1 (6 bases). In DNA form, the CDR3 reads TGTGCCAGCGGATCAGGGGTAAGGACAGATACGCAGTATTTT. Its translation: CASGSGVRTDTQYF.